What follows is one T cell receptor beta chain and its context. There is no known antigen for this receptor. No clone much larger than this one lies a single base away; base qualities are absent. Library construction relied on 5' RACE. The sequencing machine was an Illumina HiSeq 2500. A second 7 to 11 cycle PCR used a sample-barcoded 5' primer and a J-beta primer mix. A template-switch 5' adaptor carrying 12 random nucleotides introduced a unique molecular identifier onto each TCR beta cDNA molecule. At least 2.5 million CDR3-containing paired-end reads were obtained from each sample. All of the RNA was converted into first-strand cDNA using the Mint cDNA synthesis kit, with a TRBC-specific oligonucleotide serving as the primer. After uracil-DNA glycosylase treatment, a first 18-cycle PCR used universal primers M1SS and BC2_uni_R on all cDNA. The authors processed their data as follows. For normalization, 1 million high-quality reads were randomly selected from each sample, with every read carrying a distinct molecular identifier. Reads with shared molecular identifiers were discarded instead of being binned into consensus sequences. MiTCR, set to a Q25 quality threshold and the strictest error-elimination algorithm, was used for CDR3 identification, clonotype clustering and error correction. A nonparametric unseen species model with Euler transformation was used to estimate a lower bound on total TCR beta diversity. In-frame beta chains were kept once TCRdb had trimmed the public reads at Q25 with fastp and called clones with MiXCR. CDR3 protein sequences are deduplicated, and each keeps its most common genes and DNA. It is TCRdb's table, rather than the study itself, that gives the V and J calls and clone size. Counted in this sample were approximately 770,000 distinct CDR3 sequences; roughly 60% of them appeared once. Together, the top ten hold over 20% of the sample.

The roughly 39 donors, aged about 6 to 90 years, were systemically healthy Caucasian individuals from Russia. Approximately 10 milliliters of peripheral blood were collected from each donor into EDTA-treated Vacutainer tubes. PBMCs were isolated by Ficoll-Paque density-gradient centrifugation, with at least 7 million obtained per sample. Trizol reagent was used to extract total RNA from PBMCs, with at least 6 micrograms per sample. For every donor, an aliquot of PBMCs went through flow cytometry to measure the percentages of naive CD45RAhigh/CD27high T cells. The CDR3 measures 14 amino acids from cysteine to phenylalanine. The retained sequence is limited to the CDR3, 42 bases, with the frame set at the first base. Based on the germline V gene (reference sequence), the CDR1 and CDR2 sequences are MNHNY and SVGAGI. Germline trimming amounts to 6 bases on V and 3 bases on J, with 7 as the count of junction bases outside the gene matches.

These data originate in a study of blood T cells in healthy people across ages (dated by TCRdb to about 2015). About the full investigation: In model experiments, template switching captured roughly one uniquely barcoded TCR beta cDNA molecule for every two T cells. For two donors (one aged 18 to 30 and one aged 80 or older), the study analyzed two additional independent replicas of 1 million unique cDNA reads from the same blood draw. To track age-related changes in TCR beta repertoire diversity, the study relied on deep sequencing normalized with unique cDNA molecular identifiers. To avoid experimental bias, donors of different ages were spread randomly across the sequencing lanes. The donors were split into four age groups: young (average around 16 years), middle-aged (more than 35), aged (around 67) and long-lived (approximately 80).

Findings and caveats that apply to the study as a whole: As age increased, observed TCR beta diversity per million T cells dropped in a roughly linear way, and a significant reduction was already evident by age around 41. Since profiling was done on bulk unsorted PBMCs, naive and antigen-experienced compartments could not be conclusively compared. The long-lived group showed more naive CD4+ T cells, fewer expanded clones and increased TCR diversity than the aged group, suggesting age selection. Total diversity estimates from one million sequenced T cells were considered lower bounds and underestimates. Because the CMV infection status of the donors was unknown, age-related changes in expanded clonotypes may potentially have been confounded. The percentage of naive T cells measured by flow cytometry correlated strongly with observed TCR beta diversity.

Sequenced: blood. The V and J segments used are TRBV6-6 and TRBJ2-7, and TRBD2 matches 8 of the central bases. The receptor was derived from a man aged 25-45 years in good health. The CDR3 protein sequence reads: CASSHGTRNYEQYF. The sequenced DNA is TGTGCCAGCAGCCACGGGACTAGAAACTACGAGCAGTACTTC.